A single sample is the source of the 23 T cell receptor beta chains below, sequenced in a study of CD8+ T cells in alopecia areata. In each case, RNA was isolated and then reverse transcribed into cDNA as the sequencing template. The data were produced by immunoSEQ multiplex PCR, yet TCRdb's version contains in-frame clones alone and is incomplete. The sample has about 76,000 clones; around 67% are singletons. Treatment denoted: oral pan-JAK inhibitor, 5-10 mg twice daily. The material sequenced was CD8+ T cells sorted from blood, taken at week 24, from a patient treated with tofacitinib. The receptors originated from a human donor with alopecia areata.

This chain connects TRBV4-1 to TRBJ1-4; D remains ambiguous. The CDR3 consists of 13 residues. V lost 1 base, J lost 5 bases, and 5 bases lay in between. Looked up from germline, CDR1 is MGHRA and CDR2 is YSYEKL. The CDR3 reads CASSQGINEKLFF. For the CDR3, the DNA is TGCGCCAGCAGCCAAGGCATAAATGAAAAACTGTTTTTT.

The rearrangement uses TRBV19 and TRBJ2-2; weak D call: TRBD1 (6 bases). V lost 5 bases and J 0 bases, leaving 10 bases between the germline ends. Germline CDR1 and CDR2: LNHDA and SQIVND (reference sequence). CDR3 length: 15 amino acids. CDR3 loop: CASSLDSPNTGELFF. The CDR3 DNA sequence: TGTGCCAGTAGTTTGGACAGTCCGAACACCGGGGAGCTGTTTTTT.

This clone was counted only a few times. The V and J genes are TRBV10-3 and TRBJ2-1, with D uncertain. Trimming took 0 bases from V and 9 from J, leaving 6 bases between them. Germline values: CDR1 ENHRY, CDR2 SYGVKD. CDR3 length equals 12 residues. The CDR3 loop is CAISESASEQFF. CDR3 in DNA: TGTGCCATCAGTGAGTCTGCCTCTGAGCAGTTCTTC.

This clone showed up just once. V is TRBV29-1 and J is TRBJ2-5; D perhaps matches TRBD2 (6 bases). This CDR3 has 14 residues. Germline V gene lookup returns CDR1 SQVTM and CDR2 ANQGSEA. Trimming left V 5 bases short and J 1 base short, with 14 bases between. CDR3 region: CSVPRLETQETQYF. The CDR3 bases are TGCAGCGTTCCTAGACTAGAAACCCAAGAGACCCAGTACTTC.

This chain uses TRBV7-9 with TRBJ2-1; no clear D gene. The CDR3 is 15 amino acids. CDR1 SEHNR and CDR2 FQNEAQ come from the germline V gene (reference sequence). V was trimmed by 5 bases and J by 0 bases, leaving 11 bases between them. The CDR3 here is CASSPDLSSYNEQFF. Here the CDR3 DNA reads TGTGCCAGCAGCCCCGACTTGAGCTCCTACAATGAGCAGTTCTTC.

The chain uses TRBV5-4 and TRBJ1-3, with a tentative D call TRBD1 (6 bases). The CDR3 has 14 residues. The V and J ends lost 3 bases and 2 bases respectively, with 9 bases between them. The germline CDR1 and CDR2 sequences are SGHNT and YYREEE (reference sequence). CDR3 DNA: TGTGCCAGCAGCTCCCGGGACACTGGAAACACCATATATTTT. It yields the protein CASSSRDTGNTIYF.

CDR3 region: CASRTTVNTEAFF. In DNA form, the CDR3 reads TGTGCCAGCAGAACTACAGTGAACACTGAAGCTTTCTTT. The chain recombines TRBV6-6 with TRBJ1-1; the D is unclear. Between the trimmed V and J ends, which lost 6 bases and 0 bases, there was a span of 8 bases. The CDR3 is 13 residues long. Germline V gene sequence: CDR1 MNHNY, CDR2 SVGAGI (reference sequence).

The chain is built from TRBV14 and TRBJ2-2; 8 bases are shared with TRBD1. V gave up 3 bases and J gave up 4 bases; unmatched junction bases: 4. The CDR3 length is 15 residues. Germline-derived CDR1 and CDR2 are SGHDN and FVKESK. DNA for the CDR3: TGTGCCAGCAGCCACCTGACAGGGGCCACCGGGGAGCTGTTTTTT. Translation: CASSHLTGATGELFF. The full variable domain, rest sourced from reference TRBV14 and TRBJ2-2, is EAGVTQFPSHSVIEKGQTVTLRCDPISGHDNLYWYRRVMGKEIKFLLHFVKESKQDESGMPNNRFLAERTGGTYSTLKVQPAELEDSGVYFCASSHLTGATGELFFGEGSRLTVL.

The chain links TRBV28 to TRBJ2-2; D is possibly TRBD2 (5 bases). Trimming left V 6 bases short and J 4 bases short, with 12 bases between. Germline V gives CDR1 MDHEN, CDR2 SYDVKM. The CDR3 extends over 14 amino acids. The DNA of the CDR3 is TGTGCCAGCAGAGGCCCGGGGATCACCGGGGAGCTGTTTTTT. This gives the protein CASRGPGITGELFF.

The chain is built from TRBV19 and TRBJ1-5; TRBD1 is a possible D gene (5 bases). The ends were cut back, 5 bases at V and 2 bases at J, with 13 bases in the middle. The germline V gene has CDR1 LNHDA and CDR2 SQIVND (reference sequence). This CDR3 contains 15 residues. The DNA of the CDR3 is TGTGCCAGTAGTCCGGGGACTTGGGGCAATCAGCCCCAGCATTTT. It specifies CASSPGTWGNQPQHF.

V and J are TRBV27 and TRBJ1-5; weak D call: TRBD1 (6 bases). The CDR3 totals 14 residues. V lost 5 bases and J lost 5, with 13 bases in between. Germline CDR1 and CDR2: MNHEY and SMNVEV (reference sequence). The CDR3 here is CASSTTGSYQPQHF. DNA for the CDR3: TGTGCCAGCAGTACAACAGGGAGCTATCAGCCCCAGCATTTT.

This clone was detected only a few times. The chain links TRBV4-1 to TRBJ2-3, with D perhaps TRBD1 (6 bases). The V and J ends lost 0 bases and 6 bases respectively, with 19 bases between them. Germline CDR1 reads MGHRA; CDR2 reads YSYEKL. The CDR3 contains 17 residues. The CDR3 spells CASSQDWASPGADTQYF. The CDR3 DNA is TGCGCCAGCAGCCAAGATTGGGCAAGCCCAGGGGCGGATACGCAGTATTTT.

The DNA of the CDR3 is TGCGCCAGCAGCCAAGGAGAGGGTTGGGGCAATCAGCCCCAGCATTTT. The encoded protein is CASSQGEGWGNQPQHF. V usage is TRBV4-1 and J usage is TRBJ1-5; D is unclear. Trimming shortened V by 1 base and J by 2 bases, and 12 bases separated the two germline ends. Germline assignment: CDR1 MGHRA and CDR2 YSYEKL. The CDR3 contains 16 residues.

The count of this clone is one. The chain uses TRBV5-6 and TRBJ2-2; D gene ambiguous. The CDR3 length is 13 residues. The germline CDR1 and CDR2 sequences are SGHDT and YYEEEE. Trimming took 4 bases from V and 6 from J, leaving 10 bases between them. CDR3 protein: CASSDPGPGELFF. The CDR3 DNA is TGTGCCAGCAGCGACCCTGGGCCCGGGGAGCTGTTTTTT.

The rearrangement links TRBV28 to TRBJ2-1; D possibly corresponds to TRBD1 (6 bases). The ends were cut back, 10 bases at V and 6 bases at J, with 22 bases in the middle. Germline values: CDR1 MDHEN, CDR2 SYDVKM. This CDR3 contains 15 residues. As DNA, the CDR3 is TGTGCCACCTCAAAGGCCGGACAGCGGTTCAATGAGCAGTTCTTC. It codes for CATSKAGQRFNEQFF.

In DNA form, the CDR3 reads TGTGCCAGCGGGGGCGGGCGTGAGCAGTTCTTC. This translates into CASGGGREQFF. This rearrangement joins TRBV6-5 to TRBJ2-1, with a possible D match to TRBD1 (6 bases). The CDR3 loop spans 11 amino acids. The germline CDR1 and CDR2 sequences are MNHEY and SVGAGI. V was shortened by 8 bases and J by 9 bases, with 11 bases between the two germline ends.

V is TRBV6-5 and J is TRBJ2-3; 7 bases match TRBD2. The germline CDR1 and CDR2 sequences are MNHEY and SVGAGI. V shed 0 bases and J 1 base; nucleotides not matched to a gene: 1. The CDR3 is 15 amino acids. CDR3 amino acids: CASSYSAGGTDTQYF. The DNA for the CDR3 is TGTGCCAGCAGTTACTCGGCGGGGGGCACAGATACGCAGTATTTT.

The chain carries TRBV18 and TRBJ2-1; no clear D gene. The germline V and J ends were trimmed by 3 bases and 5 bases, with 5 bases remaining between them. This CDR3 region has 12 residues. Germline CDR1 reads KGHSH; CDR2 reads LQKENI. The CDR3 DNA follows: TGTGCCAGCTCACCCGAAGACAATGAGCAGTTCTTC. Its translation is CASSPEDNEQFF.

The chain links TRBV27 to TRBJ2-6; either TRBD1 or TRBD2 may fit D (5 bases each). CDR1 MNHEY and CDR2 SMNVEV come from the germline V gene (reference sequence). CDR3 length: 12 amino acids. Trimming shortened V by 11 bases and J by 8 bases, and 13 bases separated the two germline ends. CDR3 amino acids: CAVLEGTNVLTF. CDR3 DNA: TGTGCCGTCTTAGAGGGGACCAACGTCCTGACTTTC.

This chain connects TRBV2 to TRBJ2-6, with 9 bases identical to TRBD2. The CDR3 covers 18 residues. With V trimmed by 7 bases and J by 3 bases, 13 bases remained unmatched. CDR1 SNHLY and CDR2 FYNNEI come from the germline V gene. The CDR3 sequence is CASKGWREGLGGANVLTF. In DNA form, the CDR3 reads TGTGCCAGCAAGGGTTGGCGGGAGGGCCTTGGTGGGGCCAACGTCCTGACTTTC.

In this sample, this clone turned up a few times. V usage is TRBV29-1 and J usage is TRBJ2-7; the match to TRBD2 covers 7 bases. V shed 0 bases, J shed 3 bases, and the junction held 2 bases outside the gene matches. The CDR3 loop spans 13 amino acids. The germline V gene has CDR1 SQVTM and CDR2 ANQGSEA. CDR3 in amino acids: CSVEEGTNYEQYF. CDR3 coding DNA: TGCAGCGTTGAAGAGGGGACTAACTACGAGCAGTACTTC.

This chain joins TRBV7-3 and TRBJ2-3; 9 positions agree with TRBD2. V was pared by 5 bases and J by 2 bases, with 8 bases of the junction left unmatched. Germline CDR1 reads SGHTA; CDR2 reads FQGTGA. This CDR3 region has 16 residues. The CDR3 coding sequence is TGTGCCAGCAGCCTCGGGACTAGCAGTATCACAGATACGCAGTATTTT. Its translation: CASSLGTSSITDTQYF.

This chain uses TRBV15 with TRBJ2-7; 9 bases are shared with TRBD2. Germline trimming cut 2 bases from V and 4 bases from J; bases unmatched to any gene: 3. Germline V gives CDR1 LNHNV, CDR2 YYDKDF (reference sequence). The CDR3 totals 14 residues. The DNA of the CDR3 is TGTGCCACCAGCAGAACGAGCGGGGGGTACGAGCAGTACTTC. Its translation: CATSRTSGGYEQYF.